This TCR beta chain originates from a study of human T cells and chemical hapten exposure. Regarding the study as a whole: Those TCRs sitting above 1 in 1000 frequency stayed the same with DPC sensitization.

Time point described: patch test 2, 6 weeks after DPC sensitization. Treatment noted: therapeutic diphenylcyclopropenone sensitization with weekly scalp DPC. With regard to this clonotype: Its antigen remains unidentified.

Each CDR3 protein gets one entry after TCRdb re-called the RACE reads with MiXCR. The sample lists roughly 380,000 distinct CDR3 sequences, about 6.9% occurring once. V was clipped by 1 base and J by 7 bases, with 13 bases between them. CDR1 and CDR2 (germline): SGHTA, FQGNSA. This CDR3 region has 14 residues. This TCR derives from a woman between 18 and 29 years old with alopecia areata. Some clones in this sample may be carry-over from other donors' samples. Sequenced material: whole blood, taken in connection with sensitization to the hapten diphenylcyclopropenone (DPC). This chain links TRBV7-2 with TRBJ1-1, with D possibly being TRBD1 (5 bases). For the CDR3, the DNA is TGTGCCAGCAGCTTAGGGGGGTTTTACAGTGAAGCTTTCTTT. Translated: CASSLGGFYSEAFF. Using reference TRBV7-2 and TRBJ1-1 for the parts outside the CDR3, the full variable domain is GAGVSQSPSNKVTEKGKDVELRCDPISGHTALYWYRQSLGQGLEFLIYFQGNSAPDKSGLPSDRFSAERTGGSVSTLTIQRTQQEDSAVYLCASSLGGFYSEAFFGQGTRLTVV.